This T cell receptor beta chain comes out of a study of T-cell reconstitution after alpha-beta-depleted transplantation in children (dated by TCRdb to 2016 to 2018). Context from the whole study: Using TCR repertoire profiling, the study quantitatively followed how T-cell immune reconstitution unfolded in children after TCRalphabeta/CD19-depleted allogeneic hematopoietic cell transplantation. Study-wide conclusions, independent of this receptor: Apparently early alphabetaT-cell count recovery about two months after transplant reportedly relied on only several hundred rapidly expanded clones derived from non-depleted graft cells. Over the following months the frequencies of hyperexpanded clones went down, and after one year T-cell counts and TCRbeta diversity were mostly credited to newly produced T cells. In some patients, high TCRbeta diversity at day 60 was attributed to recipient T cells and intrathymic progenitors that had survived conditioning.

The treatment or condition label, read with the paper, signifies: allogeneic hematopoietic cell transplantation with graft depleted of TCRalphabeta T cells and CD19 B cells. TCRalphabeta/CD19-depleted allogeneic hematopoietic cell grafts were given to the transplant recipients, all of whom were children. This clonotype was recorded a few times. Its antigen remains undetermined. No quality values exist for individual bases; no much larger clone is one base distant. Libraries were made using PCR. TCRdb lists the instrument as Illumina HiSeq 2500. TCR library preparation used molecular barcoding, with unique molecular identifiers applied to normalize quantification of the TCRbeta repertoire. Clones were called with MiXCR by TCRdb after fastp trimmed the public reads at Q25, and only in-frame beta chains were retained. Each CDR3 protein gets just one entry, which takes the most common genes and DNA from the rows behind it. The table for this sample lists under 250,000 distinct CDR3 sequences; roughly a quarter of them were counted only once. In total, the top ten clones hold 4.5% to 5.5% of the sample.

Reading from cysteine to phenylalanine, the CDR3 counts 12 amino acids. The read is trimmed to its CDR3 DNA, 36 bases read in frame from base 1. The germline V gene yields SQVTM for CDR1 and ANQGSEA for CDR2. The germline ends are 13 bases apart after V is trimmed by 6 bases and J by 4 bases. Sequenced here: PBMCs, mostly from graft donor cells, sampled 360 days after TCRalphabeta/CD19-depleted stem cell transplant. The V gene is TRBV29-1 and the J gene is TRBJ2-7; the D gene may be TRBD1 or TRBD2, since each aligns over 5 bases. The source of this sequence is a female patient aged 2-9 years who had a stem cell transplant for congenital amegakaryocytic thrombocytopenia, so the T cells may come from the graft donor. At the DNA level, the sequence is TGCAGCGTCGGGACCCTCGAGTACGAGCAGTACTTC. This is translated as CSVGTLEYEQYF.